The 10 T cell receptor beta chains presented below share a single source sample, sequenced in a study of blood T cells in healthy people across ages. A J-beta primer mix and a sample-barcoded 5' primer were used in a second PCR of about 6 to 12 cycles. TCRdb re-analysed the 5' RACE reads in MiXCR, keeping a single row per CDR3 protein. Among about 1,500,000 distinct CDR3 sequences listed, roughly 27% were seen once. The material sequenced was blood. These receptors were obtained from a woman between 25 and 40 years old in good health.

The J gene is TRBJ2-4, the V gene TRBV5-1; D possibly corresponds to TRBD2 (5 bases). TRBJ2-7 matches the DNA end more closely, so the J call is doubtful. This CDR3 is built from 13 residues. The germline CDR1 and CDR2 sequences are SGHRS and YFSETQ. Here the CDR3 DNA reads TGCGCCAGCAGCTGGAGGACGGACTACGAGCAGTACTTC. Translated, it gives CASSWRTDYEQYF.

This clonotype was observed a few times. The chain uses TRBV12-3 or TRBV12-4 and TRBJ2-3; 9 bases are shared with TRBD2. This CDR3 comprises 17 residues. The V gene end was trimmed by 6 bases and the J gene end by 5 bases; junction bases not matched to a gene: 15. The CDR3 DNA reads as TGTGCCAGCAGGGGCCGACTAGCGGATGGCCTTCAAGATACGCAGTATTTT. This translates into CASRGRLADGLQDTQYF.

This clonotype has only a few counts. In DNA form, the CDR3 reads TGTGCCCGAACTGGAGGTATGACGGGGGAGCAGTTCTTC. This sequence encodes CARTGGMTGEQFF. The chain couples TRBV30 to TRBJ2-1; the D gene is possibly TRBD2 (5 bases). The V gene lost 8 bases and the J gene lost 10 bases, with 21 bases spanning the gap. Germline CDR1 and CDR2: GTSNPN and SVGIG (reference sequence). CDR3 size: 13 residues.

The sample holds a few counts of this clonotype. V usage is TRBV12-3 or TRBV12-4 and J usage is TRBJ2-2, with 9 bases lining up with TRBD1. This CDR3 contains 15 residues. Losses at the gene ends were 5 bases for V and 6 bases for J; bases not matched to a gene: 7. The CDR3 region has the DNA TGTGCCAGCAGTCCACGACAGGGGGACTCCGGGGAGCTGTTTTTT. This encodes CASSPRQGDSGELFF.

In DNA, the CDR3 is TGCGCCAGCAGCCGGGAACTAGCGGGGTCTAGGAATGAGCAGTTCTTC. Its protein is CASSRELAGSRNEQFF. The chain couples TRBV5-1 to TRBJ2-1; 10 bases match TRBD2. From germline, CDR1 is SGHRS and CDR2 YFSETQ. Trimming cost V 4 bases and J 7 bases; bases outside gene matches: 11. The CDR3 loop spans 16 amino acids.

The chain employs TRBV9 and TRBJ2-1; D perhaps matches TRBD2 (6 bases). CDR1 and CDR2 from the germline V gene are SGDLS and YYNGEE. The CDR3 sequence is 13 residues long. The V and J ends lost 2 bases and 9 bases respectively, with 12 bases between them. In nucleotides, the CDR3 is TGTGCCAGCAGCGTGGGGACTGCCGGTGAGCAGTTCTTC. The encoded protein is CASSVGTAGEQFF.

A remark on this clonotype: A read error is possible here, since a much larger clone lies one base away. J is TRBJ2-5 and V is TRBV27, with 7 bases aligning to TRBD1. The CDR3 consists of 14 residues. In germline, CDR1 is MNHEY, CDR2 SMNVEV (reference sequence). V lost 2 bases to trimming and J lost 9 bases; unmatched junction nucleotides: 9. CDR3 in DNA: TGTGCCAGCAGTTTAGAGAGGGGGCTGGAGGCCCAGTACTTC. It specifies CASSLERGLEAQYF.

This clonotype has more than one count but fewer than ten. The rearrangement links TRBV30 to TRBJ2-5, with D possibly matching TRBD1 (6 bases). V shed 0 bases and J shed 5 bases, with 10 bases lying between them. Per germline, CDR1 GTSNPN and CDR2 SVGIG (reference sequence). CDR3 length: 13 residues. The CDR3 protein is CAWSVQGYETQYF. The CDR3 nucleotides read TGTGCCTGGAGTGTACAGGGATACGAGACCCAGTACTTC.

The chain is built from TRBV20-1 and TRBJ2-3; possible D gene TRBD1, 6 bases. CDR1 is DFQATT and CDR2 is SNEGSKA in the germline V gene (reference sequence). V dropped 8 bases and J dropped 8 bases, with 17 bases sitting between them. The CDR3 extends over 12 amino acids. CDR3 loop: CSTTRQEGTQYF. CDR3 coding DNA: TGCAGTACTACCCGACAGGAAGGTACGCAGTATTTT.

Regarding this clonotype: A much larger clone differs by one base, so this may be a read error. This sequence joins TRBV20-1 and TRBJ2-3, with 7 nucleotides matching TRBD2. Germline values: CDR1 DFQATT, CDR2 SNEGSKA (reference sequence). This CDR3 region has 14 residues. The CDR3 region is CRAAAGLLTDTQYF. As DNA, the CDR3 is TGCAGGGCAGCAGCGGGGCTACTCACAGATACGCAGTATTTT.